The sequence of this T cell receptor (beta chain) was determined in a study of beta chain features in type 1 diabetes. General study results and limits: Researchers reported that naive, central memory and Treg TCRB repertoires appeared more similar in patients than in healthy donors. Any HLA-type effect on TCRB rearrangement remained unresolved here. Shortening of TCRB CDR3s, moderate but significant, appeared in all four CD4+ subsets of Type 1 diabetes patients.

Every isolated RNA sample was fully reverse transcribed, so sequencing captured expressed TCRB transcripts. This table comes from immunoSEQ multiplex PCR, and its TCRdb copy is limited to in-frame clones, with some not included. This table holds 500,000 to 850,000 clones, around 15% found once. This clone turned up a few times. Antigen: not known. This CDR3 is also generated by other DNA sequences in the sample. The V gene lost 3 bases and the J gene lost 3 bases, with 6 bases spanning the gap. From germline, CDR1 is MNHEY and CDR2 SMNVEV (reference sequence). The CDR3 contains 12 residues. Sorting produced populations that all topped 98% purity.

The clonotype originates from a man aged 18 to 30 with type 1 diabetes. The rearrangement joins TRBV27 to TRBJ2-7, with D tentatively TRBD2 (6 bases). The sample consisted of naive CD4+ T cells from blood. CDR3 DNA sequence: TGTGCCAGCAGTTTGCGGGGCTACGAGCAGTACTTC. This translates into CASSLRGYEQYF.